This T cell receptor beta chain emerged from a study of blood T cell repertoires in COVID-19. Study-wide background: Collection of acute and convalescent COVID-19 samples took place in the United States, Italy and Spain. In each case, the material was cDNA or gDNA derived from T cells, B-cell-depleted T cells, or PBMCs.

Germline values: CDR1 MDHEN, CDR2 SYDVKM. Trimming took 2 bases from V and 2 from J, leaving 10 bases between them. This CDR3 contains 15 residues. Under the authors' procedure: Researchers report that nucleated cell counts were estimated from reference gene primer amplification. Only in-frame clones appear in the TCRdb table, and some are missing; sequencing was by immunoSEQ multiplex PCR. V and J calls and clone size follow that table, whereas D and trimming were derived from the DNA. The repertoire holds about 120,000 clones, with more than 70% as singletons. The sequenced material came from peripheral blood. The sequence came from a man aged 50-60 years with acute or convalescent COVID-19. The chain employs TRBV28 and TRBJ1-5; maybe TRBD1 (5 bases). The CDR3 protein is CASSLGGGGNQPQHF. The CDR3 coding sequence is TGTGCCAGCAGTTTAGGGGGAGGCGGCAATCAGCCCCAGCATTTT.